This TCR beta chain was documented in a study of identifying expanded T cells in peripheral blood (dated by TCRdb to the late 2010s). With respect to the entire study: Technical replicates were generated by sequencing separate aliquots of the same genomic DNA pool, and four replicates were compared pairwise.

During the collection period, no immune events, such as infections, were documented for the healthy donors. To calibrate time-dependent variance in a beta-binomial model of T-cell clone differential abundance, blood repertoires from healthy donors were used as a training cohort. There were 10 healthy donors in the training cohort, of whom 3 were female and 7 were male. The donors were between roughly 25 and 64 years old, with an average age of around 42 years. Whole blood, obtained from a commercial supplier, was collected from each healthy donor at three time points spaced approximately two weeks apart. Genomic DNA was extracted from unsorted whole blood for immunosequencing. In the case of this clone: What antigen it recognizes has not been identified. No much larger clonotype is one base removed from it; base qualities were not supplied.

Points the paper makes about the study in general: The authors expected that over much longer intervals, such as months to years, biological variance in healthy repertoires might increase even further. Between technical replicates the binomial model flagged approximately 1.1 differentially abundant clones, whereas over about 2 weeks the binomial model flagged about 15 and over approximately four weeks around 18. For all healthy donors, the variance in clone template counts between approximately two-week samples rose significantly as total template count increased. Both the number of clones called differentially abundant and the false-positive rate were significantly reduced by the beta-binomial model across all healthy-donor time intervals.

In the germline V gene, CDR1 corresponds to SQVTM and CDR2 to ANQGSEA. Including cysteine and phenylalanine, the CDR3 has 14 amino acids. Just the 42-base CDR3 DNA is kept, in frame starting at base 1. At the junction V is shortened by 3 bases and J by 5 bases, with 16 bases in between. The immunoSEQ Assay, which uses bias-controlled multiplex PCR amplification of genomic DNA, was used to profile TCRbeta CDR3 regions. Turning to the authors' computational methods: The absolute abundance of each unique TCRbeta CDR3 region was quantified after sequences were collapsed and filtered. Two models were used to test differential abundance: a binomial model (Fisher-equivalent) and a beta-binomial model that adds time-dependent variance fitted from healthy donors. Clones with fewer than 5 combined templates were excluded, and clones with Benjamini-Hochberg FDR below 0.01 were called differentially abundant. The form v = (b*log(k)+a)^2 was used to model beta-binomial variance as a function of total template count across the two samples. Drawn from immuneACCESS, this table holds only the in-frame rearrangements with V and J called that TCRdb kept. Clones are partly lost; checked studies trace under half to an unresolved V gene and leave the rest unexplained. V and J calls and clone size follow that table, whereas D and trimming were derived from the DNA. The sample yields around 100,000 clones; 88% were counted once. 5.5% of the sample rests with the top ten.

The chain is encoded by TRBV29-1 joined to TRBJ2-5, with TRBD2 tentatively as D gene (6 bases match). The TCR comes from a person between 18 and 70 years old in good health. Input material: blood. The nucleotides are TGCAGCGTTGAGGGGGGACCACGGGTTGAGACCCAGTACTTC. It encodes CSVEGGPRVETQYF.